These T cell receptor beta chains were read from a single sample in a study of vaccination and CD4 T cells after COVID-19. TCRdb reprocessed the PCR reads with MiXCR, giving one entry per CDR3 protein. This table has 30,000 to 40,000 distinct CDR3 sequences, 36% appearing once. This specimen consisted of CD4+ T cells from blood, obtained about 7 months after SARS-CoV-2 vaccination. The receptors here all came from a human donor who had recovered from COVID-19. Both conserved end residues are part of each CDR3. A D gene is named only where the DNA matches it firmly. The size of a clone is reported for some rows only, either as once, few or many, or as a class for expanded clones.

v_gene	d_gene	abundance	j_gene	CDR3nt	CDR3aa
TRBV4-1	TRBD1	NA	TRBJ1-5	TGCGCCAGCAGCCCTGGGACAGCATATAGCAATCAGCCCCAGCATTTT	CASSPGTAYSNQPQHF
TRBV6-1	NA	NA	TRBJ1-1	TGTGCCAGCACCCACCTTTTCTCGGCTTTCTTT	CASTHLFSAFF
TRBV6-5	TRBD1	few	TRBJ1-2	TGTGCCAGCAGTTACGGCGACAGGGTCCATGGCTACACCTTC	CASSYGDRVHGYTF
TRBV7-8	NA	NA	TRBJ1-1	TGTGCCAGCAGCTTGAACGAGGGCCCGAACACTGAAGCTTTCTTT	CASSLNEGPNTEAFF
TRBV4-1	NA	NA	TRBJ2-7	TGCGCCAGCAGCCTCAGGACTGTCTCCTACGAGCAGTACTTC	CASSLRTVSYEQYF
TRBV27	TRBD1	NA	TRBJ2-1	TGTGCCAGCAGTAAACCCAGACAGGGGGACAATGAGCAGTTCTTC	CASSKPRQGDNEQFF
TRBV19	NA	NA	TRBJ1-6	TGTGCCAGTAGCTTCATGACAGATCATTCACCCCTCCACTTT	CASSFMTDHSPLHF
TRBV20-1	NA	NA	TRBJ2-1	TGCAGTGCTACCCGGACTGAAGAGTTGAGTAGCGAGCAGTTCTTC	CSATRTEELSSEQFF
TRBV24-1	TRBD1	few	TRBJ1-2	TGTGCCACCAGTGATTCCGGGACAGGGAACTATGGCTACACCTTC	CATSDSGTGNYGYTF
TRBV20-1	NA	NA	TRBJ1-5	TGCAGTTCGGCACAGGGCGCTTTGAAGCAGCCCCAGCATTTT	CSSAQGALKQPQHF
TRBV7-6	NA	NA	TRBJ2-7	TGTGCCAGCAGCTTAGGGGACTACGAGCAGTACTTC	CASSLGDYEQYF
TRBV4-1	TRBD2	NA	TRBJ2-3	TGCGCCAGCAGCCTGACTAGCGGGAGCTCAGATACGCAGTATTTT	CASSLTSGSSDTQYF
TRBV2	NA	once	TRBJ2-7	TGTGCCAGCGTCAGGGCTCGAACCGCTACCTACGAGCAGTACTTC	CASVRARTATYEQYF
TRBV15	TRBD2	few	TRBJ2-5	TGTGCCACCAGCAGAGGCGGGACTAGCGGGAGCCAGGAGACCCAGTACTTC	CATSRGGTSGSQETQYF
TRBV20-1	NA	medium-sized	TRBJ2-7	TGCAGTGCTAGAGATCTTGGCCCGCAGGGGCCGACCTACGAGCAGTACTTC	CSARDLGPQGPTYEQYF
TRBV7-8	NA	few	TRBJ2-3	TGTGCCAGCAGCTTAGCGTATGGAGGGGGCACAGATACGCAGTATTTT	CASSLAYGGGTDTQYF
TRBV28	TRBD2	few	TRBJ2-3	TGTGCCAGCATCCCCCTAGCGGGATCCACAGATACGCAGTATTTT	CASIPLAGSTDTQYF
TRBV15	TRBD2	NA	TRBJ2-1	TGTGCCACCAGCAGTCCGGGACTAACCCCTTTTGAGCAGTTCTTC	CATSSPGLTPFEQFF
TRBV28	TRBD2	once	TRBJ2-7	TGTGCCAGCATCCCTCGGGGAGCGGGAGTTTCCGAGCAGTACTTC	CASIPRGAGVSEQYF
TRBV20-1	TRBD2	NA	TRBJ2-1	TGCAGTGTCACAGGACTAGCGGGATACGAGCAGTTCTTC	CSVTGLAGYEQFF
TRBV27	NA	few	TRBJ1-1	TGTGCCAGCAGTTTATCGATAAGGGGTGTCGAGCTGCGGACTGAAGCTTTCTTT	CASSLSIRGVELRTEAFF
TRBV28	TRBD1	NA	TRBJ1-6	TGTGCCAGCAGTTTATTAGGAGCAGGGGGATCCCTCCACTTT	CASSLLGAGGSLHF